This T cell receptor beta chain was sequenced in a study of cytomegalovirus exposure and HLA in healthy donors. Germline V gene data show CDR1 as SNHLY and CDR2 as FYNNEI. V was shortened by 10 bases and J by 0 bases, with 19 bases between the two germline ends. This CDR3 comprises 17 residues. Clones were read by immunoSEQ multiplex PCR, and TCRdb kept only the in-frame ones, dropping some. The sample shows about 110,000 clones, roughly 95% of them seen only once. V and J are TRBV2 and TRBJ2-6; D might be TRBD1 (6 bases). Sequences were obtained from PBMCs. This receptor was identified in a woman between 18 and 29 years old in good health and CMV-seronegative. This chain's CDR3 is CATRDRMPSSGANVLTF. The CDR3 DNA follows: TGTGCCACGAGAGACAGGATGCCATCCTCTGGGGCCAACGTCCTGACTTTC.